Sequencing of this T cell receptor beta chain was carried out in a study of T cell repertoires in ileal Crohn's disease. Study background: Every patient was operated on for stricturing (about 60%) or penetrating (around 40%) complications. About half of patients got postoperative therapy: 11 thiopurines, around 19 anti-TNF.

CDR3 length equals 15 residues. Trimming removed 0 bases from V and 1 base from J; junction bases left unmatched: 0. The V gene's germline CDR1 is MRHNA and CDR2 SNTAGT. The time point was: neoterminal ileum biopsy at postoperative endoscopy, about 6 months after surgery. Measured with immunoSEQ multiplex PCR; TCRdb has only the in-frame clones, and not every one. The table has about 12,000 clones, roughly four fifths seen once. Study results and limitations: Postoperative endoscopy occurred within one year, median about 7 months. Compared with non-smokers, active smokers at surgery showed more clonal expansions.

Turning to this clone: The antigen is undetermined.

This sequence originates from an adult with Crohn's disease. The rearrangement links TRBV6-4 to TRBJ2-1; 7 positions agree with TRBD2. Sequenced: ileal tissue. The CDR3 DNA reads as TGTGCCAGCAGTGACTCTAGCGGGTCCTACAATGAGCAGTTCTTC. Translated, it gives CASSDSSGSYNEQFF.